This TCR beta chain was sequenced during a study of early T cells in non-severe SARS-CoV-2 infection. About the study: The study sequenced bulk RNA from unsorted whole blood, with chains unpaired.

This clonotype showed up many times. With V trimmed by 2 bases and J by 5 bases, 6 bases remained unmatched. This CDR3 has 16 amino acids. The V gene's germline CDR1 is SGHRS and CDR2 YFSETQ. Individual cDNA molecules were tagged with unique molecular identifiers, the study reported. TCRdb analysed the 5' RACE reads with MiXCR anew, one entry per CDR3 protein. This sample carries more than 55,000 distinct CDR3 sequences, over 4.5% of them seen once, and the ten largest clones take about 3%. The origin of this receptor is an adult who was a healthcare worker with PCR-confirmed SARS-CoV-2 infection or an uninfected control (not recorded which). The source was whole blood, collected at baseline. The rearrangement uses TRBV5-1 and TRBJ2-1; 11 nucleotides match TRBD2. This CDR3 reads CASSLTSGSGNNEQFF. CDR3 nucleotides: TGCGCCAGCAGCTTAACTAGCGGGAGTGGGAACAATGAGCAGTTCTTC.